The 2 T cell receptor beta chains presented below share a single source sample, sequenced in a study of blood T cells in healthy people across ages (dated by TCRdb to 2015 to 2017). The library relied on 5' RACE. Sequencer: Illumina HiSeq 2500. A second PCR of about 7 to 12 cycles was run with a J-beta primer mix and a sample-barcoded 5' primer. TCRdb trimmed public reads at Q25 via fastp, called clones via MiXCR and kept in-frame beta chains. Rows are unified per CDR3 protein, each entry keeping the most common DNA and genes. This sample is represented by some 290,000 distinct CDR3 sequences; less than 30% of them were singletons. The leading ten clones occupy around 29% of the sample. Material: blood. Source of these receptors: a woman aged 70-85 years in good health.

This clonotype has more than one count but fewer than ten. V usage is TRBV2 and J usage is TRBJ1-5; no definite D call. Trimming cost V 4 bases and J 7 bases, with 17 bases left between them. The germline V gene has CDR1 SNHLY and CDR2 FYNNEI. The length of the CDR3 is 15 residues. CDR3 coding DNA: TGTGCCAGCAGTGGATCGCCGGGCCTCGGACAGCCCCAGCATTTT. Translated: CASSGSPGLGQPQHF.

Here the CDR3 reads CSASPGTGGLGEQYF. The CDR3, as DNA: TGCAGTGCTAGTCCCGGGACAGGGGGTTTAGGAGAGCAGTACTTC. V gene TRBV20-1 combines with J gene TRBJ2-7, with 11 bases fitting TRBD1. V shed 3 bases and J 7 bases; nucleotides not matched to a gene: 11. This CDR3 is built from 15 residues. Germline CDR1 DFQATT, CDR2 SNEGSKA (reference sequence).